This TCR beta chain emerged from a study of blood T cell repertoires in COVID-19. Study in general: Spain, Italy and the United States supplied samples that represented acute and convalescent COVID-19. From T cells, B-cell-depleted T cells, or PBMCs came the material, which was cDNA or gDNA.

V lost 0 bases to trimming and J lost 12 bases; unmatched junction nucleotides: 10. The CDR3 length is 16 residues. Germline CDR1 and CDR2: ENHRY and SYGVKD. TCRdb's table, derived via immunoSEQ multiplex PCR, lists solely in-frame clones and lacks some. The table records about 80,000 clones, roughly four fifths of them present only once. The sample consisted of peripheral blood. This receptor was obtained from a human donor in a cohort sampled during active COVID-19. The chain is built from TRBV10-3 and TRBJ2-1; TRBD2 matches 11 bases. This CDR3 reads CAISESGVAGGRGQFF. In nucleotides, the CDR3 is TGTGCCATCAGTGAGTCTGGTGTAGCGGGGGGGCGTGGGCAGTTCTTC.